Presented here are 8 T cell receptor beta chains from one specimen sequenced in a study of PD-1 blockade in classical Hodgkin lymphoma. Assay: immunoSEQ multiplex PCR; the TCRdb copy retains only in-frame clones and omits some. The sample records 90,000 or so clones, about 90% being singletons. Patients all relapsed after autologous stem cell transplantation, and there was variation in brentuximab vedotin exposure. The sample here was peripheral blood mononuclear cells (PBMCs), taken before the second cycle of nivolumab. The source of these receptors is a human donor with classical Hodgkin lymphoma.

The chain has TRBV9 and TRBJ2-5; 10 positions match TRBD1. The V gene's germline CDR1 is SGDLS and CDR2 YYNGEE. V was pared by 6 bases and J by 5 bases, with 13 bases of the junction left unmatched. There are 16 residues in the CDR3. Here the CDR3 reads CASTVGFGTGVETQYF. The CDR3 DNA reads TGTGCCAGCACCGTGGGGTTCGGGACAGGGGTTGAGACCCAGTACTTC.

This clone was picked up one time. In DNA, the CDR3 is TGTGCCAGCAGCTTAGCCGCACGTGAGACCCAGTACTTC. As protein: CASSLAARETQYF. V and J are TRBV11-2 and TRBJ2-5; D unclear. CDR1 SGHAT and CDR2 FQNNGV come from the germline V gene. Trimming left V 1 base short and J 5 bases short, with 8 bases between. This CDR3 has 13 residues.

The chain combines TRBV27 with TRBJ1-5, with D hard to call. The germline V gene encodes CDR1 MNHEY and CDR2 SMNVEV (reference sequence). The germline V and J ends were trimmed by 6 bases and 4 bases, with 7 bases remaining between them. The CDR3 is 12 amino acids. The CDR3 here is CASRGGNQPQHF. In DNA form, the CDR3 reads TGTGCCAGCAGGGGTGGGAATCAGCCCCAGCATTTT.

The J gene is TRBJ2-7, the V gene TRBV28, with 9 bases identical to TRBD1. V was clipped by 3 bases and J by 4 bases; unmatched bases: 13. Looked up from germline, CDR1 is MDHEN and CDR2 is SYDVKM. The CDR3 has 17 residues. CDR3 nucleotide sequence: TGTGCCAGCAGTTTTGGGCTCGCCGGGACAGGGTCATACGAGCAGTACTTC. Amino acid sequence: CASSFGLAGTGSYEQYF.

The rearrangement links TRBV2 to TRBJ2-7; unclear D gene. The length of the CDR3 is 11 residues. The germline V and J ends were trimmed by 7 bases and 1 base, with 5 bases remaining between them. CDR1 and CDR2 from the germline V gene are SNHLY and FYNNEI. CDR3 nucleotide sequence: TGTGCCAGCATTAAGTCCTACGAGCAGTACTTC. It yields the protein CASIKSYEQYF.

The V gene is TRBV10-2, the J gene TRBJ1-1, with 7 nucleotides matching TRBD1. The V gene end was trimmed by 8 bases and the J gene end by 13 bases; junction bases not matched to a gene: 4. The CDR3 consists of 9 residues. Germline values: CDR1 WSHSY, CDR2 SAAADI. CDR3 DNA sequence: TGCGCCAGCGTTTCAGGGGGTTTCTTT. Residues: CASVSGGFF.

The rearrangement links TRBV2 to TRBJ2-5; TRBD1 matches 8 bases. The CDR3 is 15 residues long. The germline V gene has CDR1 SNHLY and CDR2 FYNNEI. V shed 5 bases, J shed 6 bases, and the junction held 11 bases outside the gene matches. Written as DNA, the CDR3 is TGTGCCAGCAGTTCAGGGGGCGCGGGTCGCCAGACCCAGTACTTC. Amino acids: CASSSGGAGRQTQYF.

The rearrangement joins TRBV25-1 to TRBJ1-4; D might be TRBD1 (5 bases). Germline V gene sequence: CDR1 MGHDK, CDR2 SYGVNS. This CDR3 spans 15 amino acids. The germline V and J ends were trimmed by 4 bases and 7 bases, with 16 bases remaining between them. CDR3 nucleotide sequence: TGTGCCAGCAGTGTAATACAGGCCGGCGGTGAAAAACTGTTTTTT. This encodes CASSVIQAGGEKLFF. Full variable domain (missing parts from reference TRBV25-1 and TRBJ1-4): EADIYQTPRYLVIGTGKKITLECSQTMGHDKMYWYQQDPGMELHLIHYSYGVNSTEKGDLSSESTVSRIRTEHFPLTLESARPSHTSQYLCASSVIQAGGEKLFFGSGTQLSVL.